These T cell receptor beta chains were read from a single sample in a study of blood T cells in healthy people across ages. MiXCR was run by TCRdb on the 5' RACE reads, yielding one entry per CDR3 protein. The sample has 730,000 or so distinct CDR3 sequences, 40% to 45% seen once. Material: blood. All receptors derive from a man older than 75 in good health. Each CDR3 is given with its conserved first and last residue. Fields, in order: J gene, V gene, clone size, D gene, CDR3 protein, CDR3 DNA. The D gene is left open where the match is weak. For some rows the clone size is stated as once, few or many, or as a class when expanded; others skip it.

>TRBJ1-6|TRBV20-1|NA|NA
CSARVSDNSPLHF
TGCAGTGCTAGAGTCAGCGATAATTCACCCCTCCACTTT
>TRBJ1-2|TRBV12-3/TRBV12-4|NA|TRBD1
CASGTGGPNYGYTF
TGTGCCAGCGGGACAGGGGGTCCCAACTATGGCTACACCTTC
>TRBJ2-7|TRBV28|once|TRBD1
CASSIGTGRYEQYF
TGTGCCAGCAGTATCGGGACAGGGAGGTACGAGCAGTACTTC
>TRBJ2-1|TRBV6-2/TRBV6-3|NA|NA
CASSRAYGGYNEQFF
TGTGCCAGCAGTCGGGCCTACGGGGGATACAATGAGCAGTTCTTC
>TRBJ2-3|TRBV7-7|NA|TRBD2
CASSPEARAGGGRDTQYF
TGTGCTAGCAGCCCCGAAGCACGAGCGGGAGGTGGTAGGGATACGCAGTATTTT
>TRBJ2-7|TRBV20-1|NA|TRBD2
CSAAGPSGFYEQYF
TGCAGTGCAGCCGGGCCTAGCGGGTTCTACGAGCAGTACTTC
>TRBJ2-7|TRBV6-1|few|TRBD2
CASSERLAGLHEQYF
TGTGCCAGCAGTGAACGACTAGCGGGACTTCACGAGCAGTACTTC
>TRBJ2-5|TRBV15|once|TRBD2
CATSRDHVAGVQETQYF
TGTGCCACCAGCAGAGATCATGTAGCGGGAGTCCAAGAGACCCAGTACTTC
>TRBJ1-2|TRBV6-6|NA|TRBD1
CASRDPNGQAGGYTF
TGTGCCAGCAGGGACCCCAACGGACAGGCTGGGGGCTACACCTTC
>TRBJ2-7|TRBV15|NA|TRBD2
CATSAQLSGRALGSYEQYF
TGTGCCACCAGCGCCCAACTGAGCGGGAGGGCCCTCGGCTCCTACGAGCAGTACTTC
>TRBJ2-3|TRBV9|NA|TRBD2
CASSVDPGTSGSTDTQYF
TGTGCCAGCAGCGTAGACCCGGGTACTAGCGGAAGCACAGATACGCAGTATTTT
>TRBJ2-5|TRBV6-2/TRBV6-3|NA|NA
CASSPFTGGQYF
TGTGCCAGCAGCCCCTTCACGGGCGGGCAGTACTTC
>TRBJ2-1|TRBV5-1|NA|NA
CASSPDPVGYNEQFF
TGCGCCAGCAGCCCAGACCCCGTGGGGTACAATGAGCAGTTCTTC
>TRBJ1-5|TRBV7-2|NA|NA
CASSSPPSGNSNQPQHF
TGTGCCAGCAGCTCCCCTCCCTCAGGGAATAGCAATCAGCCCCAGCATTTT
>TRBJ1-1|TRBV2|many|NA
CASSGDTNTEAFF
TGTGCCAGCAGTGGAGACACAAACACTGAAGCTTTCTTT
>TRBJ2-3|TRBV5-1|many|TRBD2
CASSLGGLAGDTQYF
TGCGCCAGCAGCCTCGGGGGACTAGCGGGAGATACGCAGTATTTT
>TRBJ2-5|TRBV7-2|NA|NA
CASSLFRSQRSLGYQETQYF
TGTGCCAGCAGCTTGTTTCGGTCACAGCGGTCACTGGGGTACCAAGAGACCCAGTACTTC
>TRBJ2-1|TRBV28|NA|NA
CASSLPGASSYNEQFF
TGTGCCAGCAGTTTGCCGGGGGCGTCCTCCTACAATGAGCAGTTCTTC
>TRBJ1-4|TRBV15|few|NA
CATSRGGADEKLFF
TGTGCCACCAGCAGAGGTGGGGCGGATGAAAAACTGTTTTTT
>TRBJ1-4|TRBV7-9|NA|TRBD1
CASSLWTGTNEKLFF
TGTGCCAGCAGCTTATGGACAGGCACTAATGAAAAACTGTTTTTT
>TRBJ2-4|TRBV20-1|NA|TRBD2
CSASSLAGGRVDKNIQYF
TGCAGTGCTAGTAGCCTAGCGGGAGGGCGGGTAGACAAAAACATTCAGTACTTC
>TRBJ1-2|TRBV5-1|few|TRBD1
CASSIDRGYGYTF
TGCGCCAGCAGCATAGACAGGGGCTATGGCTACACCTTC
>TRBJ1-1|TRBV12-3/TRBV12-4|NA|NA
CASRRTGRTEAFF
TGTGCCAGCAGACGTACAGGGCGCACTGAAGCTTTCTTT
>TRBJ2-2|TRBV6-2/TRBV6-3|few|TRBD1
CASSPDRVGGELFF
TGTGCCAGCAGTCCCGACAGGGTTGGCGGGGAGCTGTTTTTT
>TRBJ2-6|TRBV10-3|NA|TRBD2
CAISASVGTTPSGANVLTF
TGTGCCATCAGTGCCTCCGTGGGGACTACCCCCTCTGGGGCCAACGTCCTGACTTTC
>TRBJ1-2|TRBV4-1|NA|TRBD1
CASSQDLGGNWNYGYTF
TGCGCCAGCAGCCAAGATTTAGGGGGCAACTGGAACTATGGCTACACCTTC
>TRBJ2-5|TRBV20-1|NA|TRBD1
CSTFGTGGRTAETQYF
TGCAGCACCTTTGGGACAGGGGGCCGTACGGCCGAGACCCAGTACTTC
>TRBJ2-4|TRBV12-3/TRBV12-4|NA|NA
CASTEGAKNIQYF
TGTGCCAGCACGGAGGGGGCCAAAAACATTCAGTACTTC
>TRBJ1-2|TRBV20-1|NA|NA
CSAHRTYGYTF
TGCAGTGCTCACAGAACTTATGGCTACACCTTC
>TRBJ2-3|TRBV18|NA|NA
CASAPTEINTQYF
TGTGCCAGCGCACCGACGGAGATAAATACGCAGTATTTT
>TRBJ1-6|TRBV12-3/TRBV12-4|few|TRBD1
CASSDSDRGSYNSPLHF
TGTGCCAGCAGTGACTCGGACAGGGGGTCCTATAATTCACCCCTCCACTTT
>TRBJ2-3|TRBV11-2|many|NA
CASGSGRGPTDTQYF
TGTGCCAGCGGGAGTGGGCGGGGGCCCACAGATACGCAGTATTTT
>TRBJ2-3|TRBV6-4|NA|NA
CASSAAGAGTDTQYF
TGTGCCAGCAGTGCGGCAGGGGCGGGGACAGATACGCAGTATTTT
>TRBJ1-1|TRBV20-1|NA|NA
CSATGGIEAFF
TGCAGTGCTACCGGGGGCATTGAAGCTTTCTTT
>TRBJ2-1|TRBV20-1|NA|NA
CSARDSGRPSYNEQFF
TGCAGTGCTAGAGATAGCGGCAGGCCTTCCTACAATGAGCAGTTCTTC
>TRBJ2-6|TRBV19|NA|TRBD2
CASCMRGTGANVLTF
TGTGCCAGTTGCATGCGGGGGACTGGGGCCAACGTCCTGACTTTC
>TRBJ1-2|TRBV16|NA|TRBD1
CASSQGQGSSYTF
TGTGCCAGCAGCCAGGGACAGGGGAGCAGCTACACCTTC
>TRBJ2-5|TRBV2|few|NA
CASIGGPETQYF
TGTGCCAGCATCGGGGGACCGGAGACCCAGTACTTC
>TRBJ2-5|TRBV3-1|few|NA
CASSQPVGVAETQYF
TGTGCCAGCAGCCAACCCGTCGGGGTAGCGGAGACCCAGTACTTC
>TRBJ2-7|TRBV6-5|few|TRBD2
CASSYSGLADYYEQYF
TGTGCCAGCAGTTACTCGGGACTAGCGGATTACTACGAGCAGTACTTC
>TRBJ2-7|TRBV30|NA|NA
CAGRDTGAEQYF
TGTGCCGGGAGAGACACGGGTGCCGAGCAGTACTTC
>TRBJ2-5|TRBV10-3|few|NA
CAISESGLTGTQYF
TGTGCCATCAGTGAGTCCGGGTTAACGGGGACCCAGTACTTC
>TRBJ2-1|TRBV11-1|few|NA
CASSRRQGEGSRNEQFF
TGTGCCAGCAGCCGAAGGCAGGGGGAGGGCTCGAGAAATGAGCAGTTCTTC
>TRBJ2-7|TRBV7-9|few|TRBD1
CASSRDRAGYEQYF
TGTGCCAGCAGCCGGGACAGGGCTGGGTACGAGCAGTACTTC
>TRBJ2-1|TRBV3-1|NA|TRBD1
CASSPRQGGNNEQFF
TGTGCCAGCAGCCCCCGACAGGGGGGGAACAATGAGCAGTTCTTC
>TRBJ2-5|TRBV20-1|NA|TRBD2
CSASGRGRFETQYF
TGCAGTGCTAGTGGGCGGGGGAGGTTCGAGACCCAGTACTTC
>TRBJ2-3|TRBV7-8|NA|NA
CASSFNAGGTDTQYF
TGTGCCAGCAGCTTTAATGCCGGGGGTACAGATACGCAGTATTTT
>TRBJ1-4|TRBV27|few|NA
CASSLSRVATYNEKLFF
TGTGCCAGCAGTTTATCGAGGGTTGCGACGTATAATGAAAAACTGTTTTTT